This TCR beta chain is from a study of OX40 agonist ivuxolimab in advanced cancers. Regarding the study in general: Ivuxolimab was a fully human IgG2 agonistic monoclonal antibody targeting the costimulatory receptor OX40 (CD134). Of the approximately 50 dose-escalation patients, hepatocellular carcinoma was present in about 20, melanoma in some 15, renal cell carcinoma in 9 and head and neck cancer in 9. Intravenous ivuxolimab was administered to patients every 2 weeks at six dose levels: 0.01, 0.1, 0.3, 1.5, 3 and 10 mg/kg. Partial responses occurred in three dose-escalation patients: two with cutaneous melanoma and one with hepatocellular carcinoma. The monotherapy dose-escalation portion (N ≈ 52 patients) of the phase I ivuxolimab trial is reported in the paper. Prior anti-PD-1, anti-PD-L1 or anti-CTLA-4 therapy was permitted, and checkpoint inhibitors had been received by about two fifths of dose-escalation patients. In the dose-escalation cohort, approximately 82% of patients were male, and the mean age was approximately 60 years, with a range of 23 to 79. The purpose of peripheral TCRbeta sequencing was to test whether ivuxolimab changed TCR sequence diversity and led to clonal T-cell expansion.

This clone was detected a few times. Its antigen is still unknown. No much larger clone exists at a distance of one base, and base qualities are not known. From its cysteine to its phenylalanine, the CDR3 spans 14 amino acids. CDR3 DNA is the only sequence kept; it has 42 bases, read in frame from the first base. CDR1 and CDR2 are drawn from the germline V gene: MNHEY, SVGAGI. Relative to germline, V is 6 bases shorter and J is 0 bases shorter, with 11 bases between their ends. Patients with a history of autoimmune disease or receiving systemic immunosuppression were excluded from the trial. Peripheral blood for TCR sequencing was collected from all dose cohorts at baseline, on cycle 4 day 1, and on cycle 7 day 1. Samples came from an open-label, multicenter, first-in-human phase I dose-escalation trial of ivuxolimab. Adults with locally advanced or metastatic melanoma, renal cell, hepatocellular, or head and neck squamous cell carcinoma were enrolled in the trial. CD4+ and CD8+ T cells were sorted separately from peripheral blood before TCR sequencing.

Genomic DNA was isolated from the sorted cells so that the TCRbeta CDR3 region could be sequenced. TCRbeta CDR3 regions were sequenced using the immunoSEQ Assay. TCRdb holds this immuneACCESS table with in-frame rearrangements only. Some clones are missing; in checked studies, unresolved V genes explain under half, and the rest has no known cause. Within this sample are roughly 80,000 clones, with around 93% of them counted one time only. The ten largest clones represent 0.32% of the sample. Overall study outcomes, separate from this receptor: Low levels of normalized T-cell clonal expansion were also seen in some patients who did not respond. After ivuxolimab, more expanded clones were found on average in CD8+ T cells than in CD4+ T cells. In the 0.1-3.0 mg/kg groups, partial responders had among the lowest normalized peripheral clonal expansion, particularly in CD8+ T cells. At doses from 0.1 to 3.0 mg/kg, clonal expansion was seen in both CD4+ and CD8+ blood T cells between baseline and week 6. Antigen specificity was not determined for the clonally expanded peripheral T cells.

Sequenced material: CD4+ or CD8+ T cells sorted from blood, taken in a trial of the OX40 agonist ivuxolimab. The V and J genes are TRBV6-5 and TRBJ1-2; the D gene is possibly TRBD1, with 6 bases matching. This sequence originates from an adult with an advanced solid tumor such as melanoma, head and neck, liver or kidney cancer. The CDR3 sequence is CASRQQGANYGYTF. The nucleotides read TGTGCCAGCAGACAACAGGGCGCTAACTATGGCTACACCTTC.